A single sample gave rise to the 11 T cell receptor beta chains below, sequenced in a study of cytomegalovirus exposure and HLA in healthy donors. The table came from immunoSEQ multiplex PCR; TCRdb's copy has only in-frame clones and leaves some out. The sample holds some 260,000 clones, 87% seen once. Material for sequencing was PBMCs. These receptors were collected from a man between 18 and 35 years old in good health and CMV-seropositive.

This clone was counted between two and nine times. The rearrangement links TRBV28 to TRBJ1-3; D remains ambiguous. The CDR3 runs 12 residues. Trimming left V 6 bases short and J 0 bases short, with 3 bases between. Germline CDR1 is MDHEN and CDR2 is SYDVKM. CDR3: CASRYSGNTIYF. CDR3 coding DNA: TGTGCCAGCAGGTACTCTGGAAACACCATATATTTT. The full variable domain, in which reference TRBV28 and TRBJ1-3 provide the parts outside the CDR3, is DVKVTQSSRYLVKRTGEKVFLECVQDMDHENMFWYRQDPGLGLRLIYFSYDVKMKEKGDIPEGYSVSREKKERFSLILESASTNQTSMYLCASRYSGNTIYFGEGSWLTVV.

The chain uses TRBV5-4 and TRBJ1-2, with 7 bases lining up with TRBD1. V dropped 3 bases and J dropped 1; count of bases not matched to a gene: 3. Germline V CDR1 and CDR2: SGHNT, YYREEE (reference sequence). The CDR3 length is 14 residues. CDR3 region: CASSSGQVNYGYTF. The CDR3 region has the DNA TGTGCCAGCAGCTCAGGACAGGTTAACTATGGCTACACCTTC.

The gene calls are TRBV4-2 and TRBJ2-7; 9 bases are shared with TRBD2. The junction had 11 bases not matched to a gene; V was cut back by 6 bases and J by 5 bases. Germline CDR1 and CDR2: LGHNA and YNFKEQ. This CDR3 has 15 residues. CDR3 nucleotide sequence: TGTGCCAGCAGGCTTCTAGCGGGAACTGCCGACGAGCAGTACTTC. Encoded protein: CASRLLAGTADEQYF.

V and J are TRBV5-1 and TRBJ2-1; D uncertain. The CDR3 is made up of 15 amino acids. Trimming took 4 bases from V and 5 from J, leaving 16 bases between them. Germline V gene sequence: CDR1 SGHRS, CDR2 YFSETQ. The CDR3 bases are TGCGCCAGCAGCAGATCCTCTCGGCGAGACAATGAGCAGTTCTTC. Amino acid sequence: CASSRSSRRDNEQFF. The full variable domain, with the rest looked up from reference TRBV5-1 and TRBJ2-1, is KAGVTQTPRYLIKTRGQQVTLSCSPISGHRSVSWYQQTPGQGLQFLFEYFSETQRNKGNFPGRFSGRQFSNSRSEMNVSTLELGDSALYLCASSRSSRRDNEQFFGPGTRLTVL.

The rearrangement joins TRBV9 to TRBJ2-3; 10 bases fit TRBD1. This CDR3 has 16 residues. The germline V gene has CDR1 SGDLS and CDR2 YYNGEE. V was clipped by 4 bases and J by 0 bases; unmatched bases: 5. The CDR3 loop is CASSSRTGGSTDTQYF. Here the CDR3 DNA reads TGTGCCAGCAGCTCCCGGACAGGGGGAAGCACAGATACGCAGTATTTT. Together with reference TRBV9 and TRBJ2-3, the CDR3 gives the full variable domain: DSGVTQTPKHLITATGQRVTLRCSPRSGDLSVYWYQQSLDQGLQFLIQYYNGEERAKGNILERFSAQQFPDLHSELNLSSLELGDSALYFCASSSRTGGSTDTQYFGPGTRLTVL.

Here the CDR3 reads CASSEGQGAGNEQFF. The CDR3 region has the DNA TGTGCCAGCAGTGAGGGACAGGGGGCGGGGAATGAGCAGTTCTTC. The chain joins TRBV27 to TRBJ2-1; 12 bases fit TRBD1. V gave up 5 bases and J gave up 7 bases; unmatched junction bases: 6. The germline CDR1 and CDR2 sequences are MNHEY and SMNVEV (reference sequence). This CDR3 is 15 amino acids long.

V and J are TRBV29-1 and TRBJ1-5; 7 nucleotides align to TRBD1. Germline V lookup: CDR1 SQVTM, CDR2 ANQGSEA. The CDR3 runs 16 residues. V was clipped by 5 bases and J by 0 bases; unmatched bases: 10. CDR3 amino acids: CSVLEGGVYSNQPQHF. In DNA form, the CDR3 reads TGCAGCGTTCTCGAAGGGGGCGTCTATAGCAATCAGCCCCAGCATTTT.

The V call is TRBV7-2, the J call TRBJ2-3; D gene uncertain. Germline V gives CDR1 SGHTA, CDR2 FQGNSA. The CDR3 spans 14 residues. The V and J ends lost 3 bases and 2 bases respectively, with 9 bases between them. The chain's CDR3 is CASSFLDTTDTQYF. DNA of the CDR3: TGTGCCAGCAGCTTCTTGGATACCACAGATACGCAGTATTTT.

This clone was observed once. CDR3 loop: CAISEGQGAFTDTQYF. The CDR3 DNA reads as TGTGCCATCAGTGAGGGACAGGGGGCTTTCACAGATACGCAGTATTTT. The chain recombines TRBV10-3 with TRBJ2-3, with 11 bases aligning to TRBD1. Germline CDR1 is ENHRY and CDR2 is SYGVKD. This CDR3 region has 16 residues. Trimming took 2 bases from V and 2 from J; bases not matched to a gene: 3.

The V gene is TRBV6-1, the J gene TRBJ1-5; D is uncertain. This CDR3 comprises 15 residues. CDR1 is MNHNS and CDR2 is SASEGT in the germline V gene. V was trimmed by 5 bases and J by 0 bases, leaving 11 bases between them. CDR3 amino acids: CASSPGRYSNQPQHF. CDR3 DNA: TGTGCCAGCAGTCCCGGACGGTATAGCAATCAGCCCCAGCATTTT.

V usage is TRBV28 and J usage is TRBJ2-7; D is possibly TRBD1 or TRBD2 (5 bases each). V lost 5 bases and J lost 6, with 17 bases in between. Germline CDR1 is MDHEN and CDR2 is SYDVKM. The CDR3 contains 14 residues. In nucleotides, the CDR3 is TGTGCCAGCAGTGCCCCGGACACTGGAGGCGAGCAGTACTTC. Its translation is CASSAPDTGGEQYF.